Below, 21 T cell receptor beta chains from the same sample are listed, as sequenced in a study of PD-1 blockade in classical Hodgkin lymphoma. The method was immunoSEQ multiplex PCR; TCRdb's version includes in-frame clones alone and lacks a portion of them. The data show about 110,000 clones, with roughly nine tenths seen just once and just under 20% held by the top ten. Autologous stem cell transplantation was followed by relapse in every patient, and brentuximab vedotin exposure varied. The specimen comprised peripheral blood mononuclear cells (PBMCs), sampled before the second cycle of nivolumab. These receptors were obtained from a human donor with classical Hodgkin lymphoma.

The chain combines TRBV5-1 with TRBJ1-2, with TRBD1 matching 7 bases. Germline CDR1 reads SGHRS; CDR2 reads YFSETQ. With 3 bases clipped from V and 3 bases from J, the junction kept 5 bases outside the gene matches. There are 14 residues in the CDR3. The CDR3 coding sequence is TGCGCCAGCAGCTGGGCCACAGGGGACTATGGCTACACCTTC. Translation gives CASSWATGDYGYTF.

J is TRBJ2-1 and V is TRBV11-3, with 7 bases matching TRBD2. The CDR3 runs 14 residues. Germline loops: CDR1 SGHNT, CDR2 YENEEA. Losses at the gene ends were 0 bases for V and 9 bases for J; bases not matched to a gene: 5. The CDR3 coding sequence is TGTGCCAGCAGCTTAGATACGGGGGGTAGTGAGCAGTTCTTC. It specifies CASSLDTGGSEQFF.

This clone is a singleton in its sample. V is TRBV28 and J is TRBJ2-7; 11 positions agree with TRBD1. The CDR3 runs to 15 residues. V gave up 5 bases and J gave up 4 bases; unmatched junction bases: 7. CDR1 is MDHEN, CDR2 SYDVKM, per germline. CDR3 loop: CASSPARDRGYEQYF. The CDR3 DNA reads as TGTGCCAGCAGTCCAGCCCGGGACAGGGGGTACGAGCAGTACTTC. The full variable domain, in which reference TRBV28 and TRBJ2-7 provide the parts outside the CDR3, is DVKVTQSSRYLVKRTGEKVFLECVQDMDHENMFWYRQDPGLGLRLIYFSYDVKMKEKGDIPEGYSVSREKKERFSLILESASTNQTSMYLCASSPARDRGYEQYFGPGTRLTVT.

In this sample, this clone turned up a few times. DNA of the CDR3: TGCAGCGGGGGGGACAGGGAAGCTTTCTTT. It encodes CSGGDREAFF. This chain connects TRBV29-1 to TRBJ1-1; 8 bases line up with TRBD1. CDR1 SQVTM and CDR2 ANQGSEA come from the germline V gene. The CDR3 loop spans 10 amino acids. J gave up 8 bases and V 7 bases, and 3 bases lay outside the gene matches.

The chain joins TRBV10-3 to TRBJ1-5; 7 bases are shared with TRBD1. After removal of 4 bases from V and 2 bases from J, the junction contained 8 bases not matched to a gene. CDR3 length: 16 amino acids. CDR1 is ENHRY and CDR2 is SYGVKD in the germline V gene. The CDR3 coding sequence is TGTGCCATCAGTGGCTCAGGGGGGGGTCGCAATCAGCCCCAGCATTTT. It is translated as CAISGSGGGRNQPQHF.

The chain carries TRBV5-1 and TRBJ1-1; 7 bases agree with TRBD1. The length of the CDR3 is 15 residues. V was pared by 3 bases and J by 6 bases, with 11 bases of the junction left unmatched. The germline gives CDR1 SGHRS, CDR2 YFSETQ. This chain's CDR3 is CASSSGDSSGAEAFF. The CDR3 nucleotides read TGCGCCAGCAGCTCCGGGGACAGTTCCGGGGCTGAAGCTTTCTTT.

This clone was recorded once. The chain couples TRBV19 to TRBJ2-7, with 8 bases aligning to TRBD2. The CDR3 spans 15 residues. The junction had 12 bases not matched to a gene; V was cut back by 9 bases and J by 2 bases. CDR1 is LNHDA, CDR2 SQIVND, per germline (reference sequence). The DNA for the CDR3 is TGTGCCAGCTCCCGAATAGCGGGGTTAACCTACGAGCAGTACTTC. As protein: CASSRIAGLTYEQYF.

This rearrangement joins TRBV10-3 to TRBJ2-1; D could derive from TRBD1 or TRBD2 (6 bases each). The CDR3 has 11 residues. The V and J ends lost 8 bases and 9 bases respectively, with 11 bases between them. Germline CDR1 reads ENHRY; CDR2 reads SYGVKD. CDR3 residues: CAIGGGGEQFF. CDR3 nucleotide sequence: TGTGCCATCGGAGGAGGGGGTGAGCAGTTCTTC.

The CDR3 is CASRRTSGTGELFF. DNA of the CDR3: TGCGCCAGCAGGAGGACTTCTGGGACCGGGGAGCTGTTTTTT. The chain couples TRBV10-1 to TRBJ2-2, with D perhaps matching TRBD2 (5 bases). CDR3 length: 14 residues. V lost 6 bases and J lost 5, with 13 bases in between. Germline loops: CDR1 WNHNN, CDR2 SYGVQD (reference sequence).

V usage is TRBV27 and J usage is TRBJ2-7; D is unclear. Deletions cut 5 bases from V and 3 bases from J, with 23 bases between. Germline lookup yields CDR1 MNHEY and CDR2 SMNVEV (reference sequence). The CDR3 runs to 17 residues. CDR3 coding DNA: TGTGCCAGCAGTCCATTAGGCGAGGCGACCCCTAACTACGAGCAGTACTTC. Translated, it gives CASSPLGEATPNYEQYF.

V gene TRBV10-3 combines with J gene TRBJ1-1; D is unclear. V lost 2 bases and J lost 0, with 7 bases in between. Germline V gene sequence: CDR1 ENHRY, CDR2 SYGVKD. This CDR3 comprises 14 residues. CDR3 nucleotide sequence: TGTGCCATCAGTGAGCCCGGCATGAACACTGAAGCTTTCTTT. Its protein is CAISEPGMNTEAFF.

This sequence joins TRBV11-2 and TRBJ2-2; possible D gene TRBD1, 6 bases. Germline CDR1 and CDR2: SGHAT and FQNNGV. The CDR3 sequence is 18 residues long. V lost 1 base, J lost 3 bases, and 18 bases lay in between. The CDR3 here is CASSLVVGGPPDTGELFF. The CDR3 region has the DNA TGTGCCAGCAGCTTAGTTGTAGGGGGACCCCCGGACACCGGGGAGCTGTTTTTT.

The V call is TRBV6-1, the J call TRBJ1-6; 9 nucleotides match TRBD1. The CDR3 is 14 amino acids. CDR1 is MNHNS, CDR2 SASEGT, per germline. The junction had 13 bases not matched to a gene; V was cut back by 8 bases and J by 14 bases. The CDR3 loop reads CASLDRGKSGALHF. The CDR3 nucleotides read TGTGCCAGCCTCGACAGGGGGAAGTCAGGGGCCCTCCACTTT.

The CDR3 loop reads CASSEAVNTDTQYF. CDR3 DNA sequence: TGTGCCAGCAGCGAAGCGGTTAACACAGATACGCAGTATTTT. The chain employs TRBV21-1 and TRBJ2-3. TRBV21-1 is a pseudogene segment. The CDR3 extends over 14 amino acids.

The gene calls are TRBV19 and TRBJ2-5; D may correspond to TRBD1 or TRBD2 (5 bases each). Trimming took 10 bases from V and 7 from J, leaving 16 bases between them. The CDR3 covers 12 residues. Germline V gene sequence: CDR1 LNHDA, CDR2 SQIVND (reference sequence). In DNA, the CDR3 is TGTGCCACGAGAGGGGCCCCTGGGACCCAGTACTTC. Translated, it gives CATRGAPGTQYF.

The J gene is TRBJ2-2, the V gene TRBV7-2; 11 nucleotides align to TRBD2. Trimming cost V 1 base and J 5 bases; bases outside gene matches: 9. Germline CDR1 SGHTA, CDR2 FQGNSA. The CDR3 covers 18 residues. The CDR3: CASSLVTSGRGWTGELFF. As DNA, the CDR3 is TGTGCCAGCAGCTTAGTTACTAGCGGGAGAGGTTGGACCGGGGAGCTGTTTTTT.

The chain links TRBV7-2 to TRBJ2-3, with TRBD1 identical over 10 bases. Germline CDR1 is SGHTA and CDR2 is FQGNSA. The trim removed 6 bases at V and 5 bases at J, leaving 14 bases unmatched. This CDR3 spans 17 amino acids. The CDR3 is CASRIGGPDRGRDTQYF. CDR3 bases: TGTGCCAGCAGGATAGGCGGACCCGACAGGGGGCGAGATACGCAGTATTTT.

This clone has a handful of counts. The V gene is TRBV6-1, the J gene TRBJ2-1, with a possible D match to TRBD2 (6 bases). The CDR3 runs 12 residues. Germline values: CDR1 MNHNS, CDR2 SASEGT. V lost 4 bases and J lost 6, with 7 bases in between. CDR3 DNA sequence: TGTGCCAGCAGTGTAGCGGTCAATGAGCAGTTCTTC. Translated: CASSVAVNEQFF.

The chain links TRBV5-4 to TRBJ2-1; 8 bases agree with TRBD1. The germline V gene has CDR1 SGHNT and CDR2 YYREEE (reference sequence). The CDR3 spans 14 residues. V shed 3 bases, J shed 5 bases, and the junction held 4 bases outside the gene matches. CDR3 bases: TGTGCCAGCAGCTCTGGGACAGGCCACAATGAGCAGTTCTTC. It translates to CASSSGTGHNEQFF.

This clone was picked up one time. The chain uses TRBV6-1 and TRBJ2-7, with TRBD1 as a possible D gene (5 bases). V was trimmed by 0 bases and J by 3 bases, leaving 9 bases between them. Germline assignment: CDR1 MNHNS and CDR2 SASEGT. The CDR3 runs to 14 residues. The CDR3 DNA is TGTGCCAGCAGTGAAGCGGGGCCGGGCTACGAGCAGTACTTC. Translating gives CASSEAGPGYEQYF.

The gene calls are TRBV29-1 and TRBJ1-2; D gene uncertain. The CDR3 sequence is 11 residues long. Germline V gene sequence: CDR1 SQVTM, CDR2 ANQGSEA. The germline V and J ends were trimmed by 2 bases and 3 bases, with 4 bases remaining between them. The CDR3 region is CSVEIYYGYTF. The CDR3 nucleotides are TGCAGCGTTGAAATCTACTATGGCTACACCTTC.